Following are 31 T cell receptor beta chains from one sample sequenced in a study of blood T cell repertoires in COVID-19. The repertoire was sequenced with immunoSEQ multiplex PCR; TCRdb's copy has only in-frame clones and lacks some. The sample shows some 190,000 clones, just over 85% of them seen only once. The specimen sequenced was peripheral blood. The receptors here all came from a man aged 18-30 years with active or convalescent COVID-19.

This chain connects TRBV7-8 to TRBJ2-2; TRBD1 matches at 8 bases. Germline assignment: CDR1 SGHVS and CDR2 FQNEAQ. Trimming cost V 5 bases and J 5 bases; bases outside gene matches: 7. The CDR3 spans 15 residues. Written as DNA, the CDR3 is TGTGCCAGCAGCCTGACAGGGGCACGGACCGGGGAGCTGTTTTTT. Translation gives CASSLTGARTGELFF.

The V and J genes are TRBV11-3 and TRBJ2-1; 7 bases map to TRBD1. CDR3 length: 15 amino acids. V dropped 5 bases and J dropped 3; count of bases not matched to a gene: 7. Germline CDR1 and CDR2: SGHNT and YENEEA. In DNA, the CDR3 is TGTGCCAGCAGCACCTCCGGGACAGACTACAATGAGCAGTTCTTC. Residues: CASSTSGTDYNEQFF.

This clone was detected once. CDR3 protein: CASSMRTGGYNEQFF. The CDR3 DNA reads as TGTGCCAGTAGTATGAGGACAGGGGGCTACAATGAGCAGTTCTTC. The genes are TRBV19 and TRBJ2-1; 10 bases are a match to TRBD1. The CDR3 consists of 15 residues. Germline CDR1 reads LNHDA; CDR2 reads SQIVND (reference sequence). After removal of 3 bases from V and 3 bases from J, the junction contained 2 bases not matched to a gene.

This chain links TRBV12-5 with TRBJ2-2; 10 bases line up with TRBD1. The CDR3 extends over 16 amino acids. Germline assignment: CDR1 LGHNT and CDR2 FRNRAP. V lost 6 bases to trimming and J lost 6 bases; unmatched junction nucleotides: 10. The CDR3 sequence is CASGIRRDRGAGELFF. As DNA, the CDR3 is TGTGCTAGTGGCATCCGCCGGGACAGGGGAGCCGGGGAGCTGTTTTTT.

The V call is TRBV7-9, the J call TRBJ2-3; 9 nucleotides match TRBD2. V lost 4 bases, J lost 8 bases, and 4 bases stayed unmatched. This CDR3 comprises 13 residues. Looked up from germline, CDR1 is SEHNR and CDR2 is FQNEAQ (reference sequence). The CDR3 region is CASSSAGGATQYF. CDR3 DNA sequence: TGTGCCAGCAGCTCGGCGGGAGGGGCTACGCAGTATTTT.

The CDR3 DNA follows: TGTGCCAGCAGCTCGACACCCACTGAAGCTTTCTTT. As protein: CASSSTPTEAFF. The V and J genes are TRBV11-1 and TRBJ1-1; D is uncertain. Trimming cost V 4 bases and J 4 bases, with 7 bases left between them. The CDR3 length is 12 residues. Germline CDR1 SGHAT, CDR2 FQDESV (reference sequence).

The table lists this clone with a count of one. This chain connects TRBV5-1 to TRBJ1-1, with D possibly TRBD1 on 5 matching bases. The V gene's germline CDR1 is SGHRS and CDR2 YFSETQ. This CDR3 region has 16 residues. V lost 0 bases and J 1 base, leaving 13 bases between the germline ends. This CDR3 is CASSLEGAPSNTEAFF. The CDR3, as DNA: TGCGCCAGCAGCTTGGAAGGGGCCCCCTCGAACACTGAAGCTTTCTTT.

This chain uses TRBV28 with TRBJ1-5, with 10 bases that match TRBD1. The CDR3 runs 16 residues. The V gene's germline CDR1 is MDHEN and CDR2 SYDVKM. V shed 2 bases and J 2 bases; nucleotides not matched to a gene: 3. The CDR3: CASSLRDRGRNQPQHF. In nucleotides, the CDR3 is TGTGCCAGCAGTTTAAGGGACAGGGGACGCAATCAGCCCCAGCATTTT.

The chain combines TRBV10-3 with TRBJ1-1; D is uncertain. This CDR3 comprises 14 residues. V lost 4 bases, J lost 4 bases, and 13 bases lay in between. The germline V gene has CDR1 ENHRY and CDR2 SYGVKD. The CDR3 nucleotides read TGTGCCATCAGTGGGGCGGGTTGGGCCACTGAAGCTTTCTTT. Translating it yields CAISGAGWATEAFF.

This clone was found many times. This sequence joins TRBV2 and TRBJ2-2; the match to TRBD2 covers 14 bases. In germline, CDR1 is SNHLY, CDR2 FYNNEI. CDR3 length: 17 amino acids. After removal of 8 bases from V and 0 bases from J, the junction contained 5 bases not matched to a gene. DNA of the CDR3: TGTGCCAGCTGTCCGACTAGCGGGAGGGCGAACACCGGGGAGCTGTTTTTT. It codes for CASCPTSGRANTGELFF.

This clone was detected only a few times. The chain recombines TRBV27 with TRBJ1-2, with 7 bases matching TRBD1. Trimming took 6 bases from V and 7 from J; bases not matched to a gene: 8. Per germline, CDR1 MNHEY and CDR2 SMNVEV (reference sequence). This CDR3 has 13 amino acids. CDR3 DNA: TGTGCCAGCAGCCCTGACAGGGCCGGTGGCTACACCTTC. This encodes CASSPDRAGGYTF.

This rearrangement joins TRBV28 to TRBJ1-2, with D maybe TRBD1 (6 bases). This CDR3 spans 15 amino acids. V gave up 0 bases and J gave up 4 bases, with 12 bases separating them. Germline values: CDR1 MDHEN, CDR2 SYDVKM. This CDR3 reads CASSLWGALFYGYTF. The CDR3 DNA is TGTGCCAGCAGTTTATGGGGGGCGCTTTTCTATGGCTACACCTTC.

The V and J genes are TRBV5-1 and TRBJ2-1; TRBD2 matches at 9 bases. The CDR3 sequence is 16 residues long. Germline CDR1 and CDR2: SGHRS and YFSETQ. The V segment lost 1 base and the J segment 6 bases; nucleotides outside the gene matches: 8. The CDR3 here is CASSLSGLAVPNEQFF. CDR3 nucleotides: TGCGCCAGCAGCTTGTCGGGACTAGCAGTTCCCAATGAGCAGTTCTTC.

V usage is TRBV29-1 and J usage is TRBJ1-2; 7 positions agree with TRBD1. The V segment lost 3 bases and the J segment 0 bases; nucleotides outside the gene matches: 16. The CDR3 sequence is 18 residues long. Germline V gene data show CDR1 as SQVTM and CDR2 as ANQGSEA. The CDR3 DNA is TGCAGCGTTGATGACCGGTGGGACAGCAAGAACCCTAACTATGGCTACACCTTC. Its translation is CSVDDRWDSKNPNYGYTF.

The rearrangement links TRBV6-5 to TRBJ1-2, with 9 positions matching TRBD1. The CDR3 has 13 residues. Germline assignment: CDR1 MNHEY and CDR2 SVGAGI. The V and J ends lost 11 bases and 6 bases, in that order; junction bases with no gene match: 10. CDR3 region: CAGATGTGNGYTF. DNA of the CDR3: TGTGCCGGAGCAACCGGGACAGGGAATGGCTACACCTTC.

The gene calls are TRBV28 and TRBJ2-7, with TRBD2 as a possible D gene (6 bases). The V end lost 6 bases, the J end lost 9 bases, and 18 bases lay between the germline ends. Germline V gene sequence: CDR1 MDHEN, CDR2 SYDVKM. This CDR3 contains 13 residues. In DNA form, the CDR3 reads TGTGCCAGCAGACCAGGAGGAGGGCCGGTGCAGTACTTC. It codes for CASRPGGGPVQYF.

This chain joins TRBV27 and TRBJ2-1, with 7 bases fitting TRBD2. The CDR3 is made up of 15 amino acids. V gave up 5 bases and J gave up 6 bases; unmatched junction bases: 10. Looked up from germline, CDR1 is MNHEY and CDR2 is SMNVEV (reference sequence). CDR3 nucleotides: TGTGCCAGCAGTACGGGAGGTCTTTCGGGCAATGAGCAGTTCTTC. It yields the protein CASSTGGLSGNEQFF.

This chain joins TRBV5-4 and TRBJ2-7, with D maybe TRBD1 (5 bases). The CDR3 contains 14 residues. Germline V gene lookup returns CDR1 SGHNT and CDR2 YYREEE (reference sequence). V gave up 0 bases and J gave up 4 bases, with 11 bases separating them. CDR3 DNA sequence: TGTGCCAGCAGCTTGGGTGGGGCCTTGTACGAGCAGTACTTC. Its translation is CASSLGGALYEQYF. The full variable domain, its missing parts supplied by reference TRBV5-4 and TRBJ2-7, is ETGVTQSPTHLIKTRGQQVTLRCSSQSGHNTVSWYQQALGQGPQFIFQYYREEENGRGNFPPRFSGLQFPNYSSELNVNALELDDSALYLCASSLGGALYEQYFGPGTRLTVT.

The chain employs TRBV28 and TRBJ1-1, with TRBD1 matching over 7 bases. CDR1 and CDR2 (germline): MDHEN, SYDVKM. The trim removed 6 bases at V and 5 bases at J, leaving 9 bases unmatched. This CDR3 spans 14 amino acids. CDR3: CASREGAAGTEAFF. The CDR3 bases are TGTGCCAGCAGGGAGGGGGCGGCGGGGACTGAAGCTTTCTTT.

The chain combines TRBV6-2 or TRBV6-3 with TRBJ2-7, with a weak D call TRBD2 (5 bases). V was cut by 6 bases and J by 3 bases, with 9 bases left in between. The CDR3 contains 12 residues. From germline, CDR1 is MNHEY and CDR2 SVGEGT. The CDR3 coding sequence is TGTGCCAGCAGCCTAGCCCGCTACGAGCAGTACTTC. Its translation is CASSLARYEQYF.

This chain connects TRBV2 to TRBJ2-1; possible D gene TRBD2, 6 bases. CDR3 length: 15 amino acids. The V end lost 6 bases, the J end lost 0 bases, and 12 bases lay between the germline ends. Germline V gene data show CDR1 as SNHLY and CDR2 as FYNNEI. The CDR3 DNA follows: TGTGCCAGCAGCGTAGCGGAAGTCTCCTACAATGAGCAGTTCTTC. This encodes CASSVAEVSYNEQFF. Drawing the rest from reference TRBV2 and TRBJ2-1, the complete variable domain is EPEVTQTPSHQVTQMGQEVILRCVPISNHLYFYWYRQILGQKVEFLVSFYNNEISEKSEIFDDQFSVERPDGSNFTLKIRSTKLEDSAMYFCASSVAEVSYNEQFFGPGTRLTVL.

The genes are TRBV5-1 and TRBJ2-6; a weak D match, TRBD2 (5 bases). Trimming cost V 1 base and J 2 bases, with 7 bases left between them. CDR3 length: 15 amino acids. CDR1 and CDR2 (germline): SGHRS, YFSETQ. CDR3 DNA sequence: TGCGCCAGCAGCTTGACCGGGGCTGGGGCCAACGTCCTGACTTTC. Amino acids: CASSLTGAGANVLTF. The complete variable domain, with remaining parts taken from reference TRBV5-1 and TRBJ2-6, reads KAGVTQTPRYLIKTRGQQVTLSCSPISGHRSVSWYQQTPGQGLQFLFEYFSETQRNKGNFPGRFSGRQFSNSRSEMNVSTLELGDSALYLCASSLTGAGANVLTFGAGSRLTVL.

This clone came up a few times. Germline is not matched at one junction end, which may reflect a read error. The chain carries TRBV7-7 and TRBJ1-4; no firm D call. Germline assignment: CDR1 SSHAT and CDR2 FNYEAQ (reference sequence). The CDR3 runs to 15 residues. The CDR3: CASSLAWGANEKLFF. The CDR3 DNA is TGTGCTAGCAGCTTAGCTTGGGGAGCTAATGAAAAACTGTTTTTT.

This clone was seen more than once but under ten times. The rearrangement links TRBV28 to TRBJ2-1, with D possibly matching TRBD1 (6 bases). The V and J ends lost 4 bases and 12 bases respectively, with 10 bases between them. Germline CDR1 MDHEN, CDR2 SYDVKM. The CDR3 runs 11 residues. DNA of the CDR3: TGTGCCAGCAGTTACAGGGTAGCGCAGTTCTTC. Translation gives CASSYRVAQFF. Variable domain in full (rest from reference TRBV28 and TRBJ2-1): DVKVTQSSRYLVKRTGEKVFLECVQDMDHENMFWYRQDPGLGLRLIYFSYDVKMKEKGDIPEGYSVSREKKERFSLILESASTNQTSMYLCASSYRVAQFFGPGTRLTVL.

The rearrangement joins TRBV5-1 to TRBJ2-5; a weak D match, TRBD1 (5 bases). Trimming cost V 2 bases and J 0 bases, with 8 bases left between them. The germline V gene encodes CDR1 SGHRS and CDR2 YFSETQ. CDR3 length: 14 amino acids. The CDR3 DNA follows: TGCGCCAGCAGCTTTGGCAGGGACCAAGAGACCCAGTACTTC. This gives the protein CASSFGRDQETQYF.

The chain employs TRBV7-2 and TRBJ1-2, with D maybe TRBD1 (6 bases). The V end lost 4 bases, the J end lost 6 bases, and 12 bases lay between the germline ends. The CDR3 has 13 amino acids. In germline, CDR1 is SGHTA, CDR2 FQGNSA. The CDR3: CASSWQGRDGYTF. CDR3 nucleotide sequence: TGTGCCAGCAGCTGGCAGGGGAGGGATGGCTACACCTTC.

The rearrangement joins TRBV3-1 (or the pseudogene TRBV3-2) to TRBJ2-6; D not resolved. This CDR3 region has 15 residues. CDR1 is LGHDT and CDR2 is YNNKEL in the germline V gene (reference sequence). V was shortened by 4 bases and J by 0 bases, with 7 bases between the two germline ends. Here the CDR3 DNA reads TGTGCCAGCAGCCGACTTGCCTCTGGGGCCAACGTCCTGACTTTC. It is translated as CASSRLASGANVLTF.

The chain couples TRBV5-4 to TRBJ1-1; no clear D. Looked up from germline, CDR1 is SGHNT and CDR2 is YYREEE (reference sequence). The CDR3 spans 15 residues. V shed 4 bases and J shed 6 bases, with 19 bases lying between them. The CDR3: CASSPTLGVKAEAFF. The CDR3 DNA is TGTGCCAGCAGCCCCACGCTCGGGGTTAAGGCTGAAGCTTTCTTT. Full variable domain (outside the CDR3, taken from reference TRBV5-4 and TRBJ1-1): ETGVTQSPTHLIKTRGQQVTLRCSSQSGHNTVSWYQQALGQGPQFIFQYYREEENGRGNFPPRFSGLQFPNYSSELNVNALELDDSALYLCASSPTLGVKAEAFFGQGTRLTVV.

V and J are TRBV5-4 and TRBJ1-3; TRBD1 might be the D (5 bases). The CDR3 totals 15 residues. Germline CDR1 and CDR2: SGHNT and YYREEE (reference sequence). Trimming cost V 1 base and J 5 bases, with 13 bases left between them. For the CDR3, the DNA is TGTGCCAGCAGCTTGCAGGGCCGAGTGAGAAACACCATATATTTT. Translated, it gives CASSLQGRVRNTIYF.

The chain links TRBV7-9 to TRBJ2-7; weak D call: TRBD1 (6 bases). CDR3 length: 13 residues. CDR1 is SEHNR, CDR2 FQNEAQ, per germline (reference sequence). Trimming stripped 5 bases from V and 1 base from J, with 9 bases between. CDR3 in amino acids: CASSPDSSYEQYF. Written as DNA, the CDR3 is TGTGCCAGCAGCCCGGACAGTTCCTACGAGCAGTACTTC.

The genes are TRBV6-2 or TRBV6-3 and TRBJ1-6; no reliable D call. The CDR3 runs 18 residues. The V end lost 0 bases, the J end lost 4 bases, and 16 bases lay between the germline ends. Germline CDR1 is MNHEY and CDR2 is SVGEGT. The CDR3 loop reads CASSYSSTETSYNSPLHF. In DNA form, the CDR3 reads TGTGCCAGCAGTTACTCGAGTACGGAGACTTCATATAATTCACCCCTCCACTTT.